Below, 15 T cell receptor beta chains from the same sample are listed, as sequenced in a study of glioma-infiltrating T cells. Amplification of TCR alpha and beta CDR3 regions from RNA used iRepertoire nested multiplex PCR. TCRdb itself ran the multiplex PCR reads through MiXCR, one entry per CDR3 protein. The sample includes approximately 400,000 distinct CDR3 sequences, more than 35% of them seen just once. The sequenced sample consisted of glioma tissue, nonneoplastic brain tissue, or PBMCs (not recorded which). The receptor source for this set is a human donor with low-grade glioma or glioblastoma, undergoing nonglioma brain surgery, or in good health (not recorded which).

CDR3 DNA: TGTGCCAGTAGTATTATAGCGGGAGGTACCTACGAGCAGTACTTC. This encodes CASSIIAGGTYEQYF. The chain carries TRBV19 and TRBJ2-7; 10 bases are a match to TRBD2. Germline-derived CDR1 and CDR2 are LNHDA and SQIVND (reference sequence). The CDR3 loop spans 15 amino acids. V gave up 3 bases and J gave up 2 bases; unmatched junction bases: 4.

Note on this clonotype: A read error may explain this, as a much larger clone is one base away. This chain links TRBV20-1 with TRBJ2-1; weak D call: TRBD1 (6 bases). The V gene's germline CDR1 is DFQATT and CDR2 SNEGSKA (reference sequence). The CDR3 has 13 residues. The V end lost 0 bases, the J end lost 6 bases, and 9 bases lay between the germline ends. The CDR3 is CSAREGTLNEQFF. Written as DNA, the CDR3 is TGCAGTGCTAGAGAAGGGACACTCAATGAGCAGTTCTTC.

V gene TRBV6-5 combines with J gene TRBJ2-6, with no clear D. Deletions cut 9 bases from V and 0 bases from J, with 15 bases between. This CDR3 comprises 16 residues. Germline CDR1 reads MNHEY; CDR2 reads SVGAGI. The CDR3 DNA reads TGTGCCAGTCGCTTCGGAGCTCACTCTGGGGCCAACGTCCTGACTTTC. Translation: CASRFGAHSGANVLTF.

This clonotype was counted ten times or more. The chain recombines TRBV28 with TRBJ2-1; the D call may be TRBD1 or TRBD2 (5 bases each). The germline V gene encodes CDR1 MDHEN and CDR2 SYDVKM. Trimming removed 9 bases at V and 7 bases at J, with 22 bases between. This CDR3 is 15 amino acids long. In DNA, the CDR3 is TGTGCCAGTGGCCAGACAGTGACCTGGGAGAATGAGCAGTTCTTC. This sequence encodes CASGQTVTWENEQFF.

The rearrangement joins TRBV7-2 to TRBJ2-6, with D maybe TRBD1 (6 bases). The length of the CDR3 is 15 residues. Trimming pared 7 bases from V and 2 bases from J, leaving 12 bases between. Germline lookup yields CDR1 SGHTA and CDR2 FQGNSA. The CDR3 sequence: CASKRGGAGANVLTF. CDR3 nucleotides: TGTGCCAGCAAACGAGGGGGAGCTGGGGCCAACGTCCTGACTTTC. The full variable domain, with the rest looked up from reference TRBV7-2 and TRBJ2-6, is GAGVSQSPSNKVTEKGKDVELRCDPISGHTALYWYRQSLGQGLEFLIYFQGNSAPDKSGLPSDRFSAERTGGSVSTLTIQRTQQEDSAVYLCASKRGGAGANVLTFGAGSRLTVL.

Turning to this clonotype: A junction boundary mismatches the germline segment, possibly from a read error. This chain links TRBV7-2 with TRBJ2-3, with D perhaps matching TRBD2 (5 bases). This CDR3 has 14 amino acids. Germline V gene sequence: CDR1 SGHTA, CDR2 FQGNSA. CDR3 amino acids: CASSFGASTDMQYF. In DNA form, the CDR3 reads TGTGCCAGCAGCTTTGGTGCTAGCACAGATATGCAGTATTTT.

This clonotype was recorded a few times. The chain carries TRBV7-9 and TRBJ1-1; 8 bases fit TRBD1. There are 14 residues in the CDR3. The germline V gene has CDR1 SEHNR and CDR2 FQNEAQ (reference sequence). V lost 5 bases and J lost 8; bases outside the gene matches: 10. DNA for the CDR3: TGTGCCAGCAGCCGTACCGGGACAGGCGGGGAAGCTTTCTTT. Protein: CASSRTGTGGEAFF.

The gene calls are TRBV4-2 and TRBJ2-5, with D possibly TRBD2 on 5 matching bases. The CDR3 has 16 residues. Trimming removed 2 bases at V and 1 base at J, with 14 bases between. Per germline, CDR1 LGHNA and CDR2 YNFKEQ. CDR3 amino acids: CASSQSYPGIQETQYF. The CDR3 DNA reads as TGTGCCAGCAGCCAATCCTACCCCGGGATCCAAGAGACCCAGTACTTC.

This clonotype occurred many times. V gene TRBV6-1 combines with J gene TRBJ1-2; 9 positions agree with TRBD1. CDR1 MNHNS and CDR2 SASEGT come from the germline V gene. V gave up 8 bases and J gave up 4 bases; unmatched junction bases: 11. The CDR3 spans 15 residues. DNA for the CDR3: TGTGCCAGCGCCCGTTCCGGGACAGGGTCCTATGGCTACACCTTC. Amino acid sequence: CASARSGTGSYGYTF.

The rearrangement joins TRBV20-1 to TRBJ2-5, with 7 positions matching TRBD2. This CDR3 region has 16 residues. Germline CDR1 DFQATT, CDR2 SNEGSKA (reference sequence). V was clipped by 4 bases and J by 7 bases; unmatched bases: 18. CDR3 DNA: TGCAGTGCTAAAGAAAGGGGACGGGGGGTTGGGGGGACCCAGTACTTC. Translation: CSAKERGRGVGGTQYF.

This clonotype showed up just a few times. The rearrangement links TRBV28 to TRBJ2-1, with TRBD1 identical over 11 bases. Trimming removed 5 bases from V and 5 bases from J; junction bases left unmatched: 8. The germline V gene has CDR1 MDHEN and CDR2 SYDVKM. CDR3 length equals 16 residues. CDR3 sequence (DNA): TGTGCCAGCAGTAAATTCGGACAGGGGGCCCACAATGAGCAGTTCTTC. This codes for CASSKFGQGAHNEQFF.

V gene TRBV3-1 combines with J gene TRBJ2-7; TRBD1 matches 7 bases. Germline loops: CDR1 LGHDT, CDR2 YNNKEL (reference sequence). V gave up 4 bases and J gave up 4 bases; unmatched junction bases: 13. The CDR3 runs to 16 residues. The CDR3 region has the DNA TGTGCCAGCAGCCCTGGGACAGCGGTCACCTTGTACGAGCAGTACTTC. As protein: CASSPGTAVTLYEQYF.

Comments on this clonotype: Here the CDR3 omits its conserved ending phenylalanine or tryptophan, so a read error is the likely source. Here the CDR3 DNA reads TGTGCCAGCAGCTCTAGAGGCATTGGCACGGGGTTCAATGAGCAGTTCCTC. This encodes CASSSRGIGTGFNEQFL. The chain employs TRBV7-2 and TRBJ2-1; a possible D gene is TRBD2 (5 bases). The CDR3 totals 17 residues. Between the trimmed V and J ends, which lost 4 bases and 6 bases, there was a span of 22 bases. CDR1 is SGHTA, CDR2 FQGNSA, per germline.

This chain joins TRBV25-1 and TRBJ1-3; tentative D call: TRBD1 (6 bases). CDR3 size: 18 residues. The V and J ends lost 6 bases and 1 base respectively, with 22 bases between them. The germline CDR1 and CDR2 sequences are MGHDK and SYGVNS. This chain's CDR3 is CASSDSTTGAKSGNTIYF. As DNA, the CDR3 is TGTGCCAGCAGCGATTCAACAACGGGGGCAAAATCTGGAAACACCATATATTTT. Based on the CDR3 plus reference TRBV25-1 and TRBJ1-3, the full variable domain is EADIYQTPRYLVIGTGKKITLECSQTMGHDKMYWYQQDPGMELHLIHYSYGVNSTEKGDLSSESTVSRIRTEHFPLTLESARPSHTSQYLCASSDSTTGAKSGNTIYFGEGSWLTVV.

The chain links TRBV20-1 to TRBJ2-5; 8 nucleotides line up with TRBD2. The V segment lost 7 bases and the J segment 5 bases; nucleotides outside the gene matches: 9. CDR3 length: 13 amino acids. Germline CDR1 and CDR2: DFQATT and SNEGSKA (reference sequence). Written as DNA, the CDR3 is TGCAGTGAAGAGCGGGAGTTGAGGGAGACCCAGTACTTC. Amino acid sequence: CSEERELRETQYF.